This TCR beta chain stems from a study of Graves' ophthalmopathy and Graves' hyperthyroidism. RNA transcripts provided the template for amplifying TCR beta CDR3 regions. In the first round, RT-PCR was carried out with HTBI primers, and a multiplex PCR formed the second round. TCRdb fed the multiplex PCR reads into MiXCR, producing one record per CDR3 protein. Altogether about 230,000 distinct CDR3 sequences are present, around 45% being singletons, with the ten largest covering approximately 51%. Moderate-to-severe activity, with CAS ≥3, NOSPECS ≥4 and duration under 3 months, characterized the donors with ophthalmopathy. Overall study results and limits: Blood contained most expanded thyroid clonotypes exceeding 0.001 frequency.

Notes on this clonotype: Its antigen is unknown.

The germline V and J ends were trimmed by 4 bases and 11 bases, with 17 bases remaining between them. The CDR3 is 13 amino acids. CDR1 is SEHNR, CDR2 FQNEAQ, per germline (reference sequence). Sequencing used peripheral blood. This receptor was taken from an adult man with Graves' ophthalmopathy. The rearrangement joins TRBV7-9 to TRBJ1-1, with D possibly being TRBD1 (5 bases). CDR3 sequence (DNA): TGTGCCAGCAGCTCCAACGCCGGCAGGGAGGCTTTCTTT. Its protein product is CASSSNAGREAFF.